This T cell receptor (beta chain) was captured by sequencing in a study of CD8+ T cells in alopecia areata. Germline assignment: CDR1 SQVTM and CDR2 ANQGSEA. The ends were cut back, 0 bases at V and 1 base at J, with 12 bases in the middle. The CDR3 totals 15 residues. Study findings and constraints: With patients, TCR sharing proved less clear than in mice, a difference possibly related to HLA. Lesional tissue from the scalp (especially in alopecia totalis/universalis) showed higher clonality than normal scalp.

As concerns this clone: Its antigen is currently unknown.

Treatment described: oral pan-JAK inhibitor, 5-10 mg twice daily. Alopecia areata patients gave lesional scalp punch biopsies and peripheral blood samples. Reverse transcription of extracted RNA yielded cDNA, which provided the sequencing template. TCRdb's table, derived via immunoSEQ multiplex PCR, lists solely in-frame clones and lacks some. The sample lists around 140,000 clones, about 85% occurring once. The chain combines TRBV29-1 with TRBJ1-1, with a possible D match to TRBD1 (5 bases). Source: CD8+ T cells sorted from blood, taken at week 4, from a patient treated with tofacitinib. The TCR comes from a human donor with alopecia areata. The chain's CDR3 is CSVEECPDRNTEAFF. CDR3 coding DNA: TGCAGCGTTGAAGAATGCCCCGACAGGAACACTGAAGCTTTCTTT.